The 30 T cell receptor beta chains given below trace back to one sample, sequenced in a study of blood T cells in healthy people across ages. Primers used in a second PCR of about 7 to 12 cycles were a sample-barcoded 5' primer and a J-beta primer mix. TCRdb re-called the 5' RACE reads with MiXCR, one entry per CDR3 protein. The table has 1.5 million to 1.9 million distinct CDR3 sequences, 40% to 45% seen once; the top ten hold roughly 3.7%. The sequenced material came from blood. The receptors were sampled from a woman between 18 and 29 years old in good health.

This clonotype was seen a few times. The chain recombines TRBV29-1 with TRBJ2-7; possible D gene TRBD2, 5 bases. The germline CDR1 and CDR2 sequences are SQVTM and ANQGSEA. V lost 7 bases, J lost 6 bases, and 13 bases lay in between. The length of the CDR3 is 11 residues. The CDR3 protein is CSALLGSEQYF. The CDR3 nucleotides are TGCAGCGCATTACTAGGTAGCGAGCAGTACTTC.

The rearrangement joins TRBV4-1 to TRBJ2-3, with 14 bases aligning to TRBD2. Unmatched junction bases numbered 11, after V lost 3 bases and J lost 3 bases. The germline V gene encodes CDR1 MGHRA and CDR2 YSYEKL. The CDR3 runs 19 residues. The CDR3 region is CASSQPGPGLAGGTDTQYF. CDR3 bases: TGCGCCAGCAGCCAGCCAGGCCCCGGACTAGCGGGGGGTACAGATACGCAGTATTTT.

The rearrangement uses TRBV14 and TRBJ2-1; 7 positions match TRBD2. Germline CDR1 is SGHDN and CDR2 is FVKESK. This CDR3 contains 17 residues. With 2 bases clipped from V and 3 bases from J, the junction kept 10 bases outside the gene matches. The CDR3 nucleotides read TGTGCCAGCAGCCAAAGTAGCGGGTTAAGATACTACAATGAGCAGTTCTTC. This codes for CASSQSSGLRYYNEQFF.

This chain joins TRBV3-1 and TRBJ1-1, with D uncertain. This CDR3 is built from 14 residues. Trimming removed 4 bases at V and 1 base at J, with 10 bases between. Germline assignment: CDR1 LGHDT and CDR2 YNNKEL (reference sequence). The CDR3 nucleotides are TGTGCCAGCAGCCCGCAATCCAGGAACACTGAAGCTTTCTTT. Translation: CASSPQSRNTEAFF. Variable domain in full (rest from reference TRBV3-1 and TRBJ1-1): DTAVSQTPKYLVTQMGNDKSIKCEQNLGHDTMYWYKQDSKKFLKIMFSYNNKELIINETVPNRFSPKSPDKAHLNLHINSLELGDSAVYFCASSPQSRNTEAFFGQGTRLTVV.

The J gene is TRBJ2-5, the V gene TRBV19; TRBD1 agrees at 7 bases. TRBJ2-7 matches the DNA end more closely, so the J call is doubtful. CDR1 is LNHDA and CDR2 is SQIVND in the germline V gene (reference sequence). This CDR3 has 13 amino acids. CDR3 sequence reads: CASSRDSRYEQYF. The CDR3 DNA follows: TGTGCCAGTAGTAGGGACAGCCGCTACGAGCAGTACTTC.

The V and J genes are TRBV15 and TRBJ2-1, with 8 bases that match TRBD2. This CDR3 has 13 amino acids. The ends lost 6 bases at V and 7 bases at J; junction bases unmatched: 5. Germline CDR1 LNHNV, CDR2 YYDKDF (reference sequence). The CDR3 DNA follows: TGTGCCACCAGGCAAGCGGGAGAAAATGAGCAGTTCTTC. Protein sequence: CATRQAGENEQFF.

The V gene is TRBV6-5, the J gene TRBJ2-5; D not resolved. Trimming removed 8 bases at V and 11 bases at J, with 18 bases between. This CDR3 spans 12 amino acids. Germline V gene sequence: CDR1 MNHEY, CDR2 SVGAGI. CDR3 coding DNA: TGTGCCAGCGGGAATGAGTACAATGAGCAGTACTTC. It yields the protein CASGNEYNEQYF.

This clonotype came up many times. The chain links TRBV7-9 to TRBJ2-7; 7 bases are shared with TRBD1. The germline V gene has CDR1 SEHNR and CDR2 FQNEAQ (reference sequence). The CDR3 runs to 13 residues. J lost 3 bases, V lost 2 bases, and 1 base had no gene match. Written as DNA, the CDR3 is TGTGCCAGCAGCTTACCAGGGGGCTACGAGCAGTACTTC. It codes for CASSLPGGYEQYF.

This clonotype has more than one count but fewer than ten. This chain joins TRBV28 and TRBJ2-5; D perhaps matches TRBD2 (6 bases). The CDR3 contains 14 residues. V lost 3 bases and J lost 2, with 10 bases in between. From germline, CDR1 is MDHEN and CDR2 SYDVKM. CDR3 loop: CASSLLAAQETQYF. CDR3 DNA sequence: TGTGCCAGCAGTTTGTTAGCGGCTCAAGAGACCCAGTACTTC. The full variable domain, with the rest looked up from reference TRBV28 and TRBJ2-5, is DVKVTQSSRYLVKRTGEKVFLECVQDMDHENMFWYRQDPGLGLRLIYFSYDVKMKEKGDIPEGYSVSREKKERFSLILESASTNQTSMYLCASSLLAAQETQYFGPGTRLLVL.

This clonotype was picked up many times. The chain uses TRBV9 and TRBJ2-4; maybe TRBD2 (6 bases). CDR1 and CDR2 (germline): SGDLS, YYNGEE. The V end was cut by 3 bases, the J end by 5 bases, with 6 bases between. The CDR3 has 12 amino acids. CDR3 sequence reads: CASSGGENIQYF. The CDR3 DNA follows: TGTGCCAGCAGCGGCGGGGAAAACATTCAGTACTTC.

In its sample, this clonotype was seen a few times. The chain couples TRBV6-2 or TRBV6-3 to TRBJ2-2; tentatively, D is TRBD1 or TRBD2 (5 bases each). The V gene's germline CDR1 is MNHEY and CDR2 SVGEGT. The CDR3 has 16 amino acids. V lost 4 bases and J 2 bases, leaving 14 bases between the germline ends. The CDR3 DNA is TGTGCCAGCAGTTTCCAGGGACGGGGAAACACCGGGGAGCTGTTTTTT. Translated, it gives CASSFQGRGNTGELFF.

This clonotype was counted at least ten times. This chain links TRBV4-1 with TRBJ2-7; D is possibly TRBD1 (5 bases). V dropped 3 bases and J dropped 0 bases, with 6 bases sitting between them. Germline assignment: CDR1 MGHRA and CDR2 YSYEKL. The CDR3 sequence is 13 residues long. DNA for the CDR3: TGCGCCAGCAGCCAGGACAACTCCTACGAGCAGTACTTC. It yields the protein CASSQDNSYEQYF.

This clonotype has more than one count but fewer than ten. The chain has TRBV20-1 and TRBJ1-2; perhaps TRBD1 as D (6 bases). V gave up 6 bases and J gave up 4 bases, with 18 bases separating them. Germline assignment: CDR1 DFQATT and CDR2 SNEGSKA (reference sequence). The CDR3 covers 14 residues. CDR3 nucleotide sequence: TGCAGTGCCCAACGGGGGGGCAGGAGCTATGGCTACACCTTC. Translation gives CSAQRGGRSYGYTF.

The V gene is TRBV29-1, the J gene TRBJ1-1, with D hard to call. V was shortened by 4 bases and J by 0 bases, with 9 bases between the two germline ends. The CDR3 is 13 amino acids. The germline CDR1 and CDR2 sequences are SQVTM and ANQGSEA. CDR3 DNA: TGCAGCGTTGGAGGGAGTTTGAACACTGAAGCTTTCTTT. Its translation: CSVGGSLNTEAFF.

On this clonotype itself: A much larger clone differs from this one at a single base, so this may be a read error. J is TRBJ2-4 and V is TRBV20-1; D is possibly TRBD2 (6 bases). This CDR3 contains 12 residues. Germline CDR1 is DFQATT and CDR2 is SNEGSKA (reference sequence). The CDR3 loop is CSTREGGNIQYF. In DNA, the CDR3 is TGCAGTACTAGAGAGGGAGGCAACATTCAGTACTTC.

This clonotype has a handful of counts. The gene calls are TRBV9 and TRBJ2-5; possible D gene TRBD2, 7 bases. The length of the CDR3 is 18 residues. Germline V gene data show CDR1 as SGDLS and CDR2 as YYNGEE. Trimming removed 0 bases from V and 4 bases from J, with 22 bases in between. The CDR3 sequence: CASSVESFGLVGGETQYF. DNA of the CDR3: TGTGCCAGCAGCGTAGAGTCCTTCGGACTAGTAGGGGGAGAGACCCAGTACTTC.

This clonotype was seen more than once but under ten times. V and J are TRBV7-9 and TRBJ2-1, with 7 nucleotides matching TRBD1. The CDR3 has 15 amino acids. Germline V gene sequence: CDR1 SEHNR, CDR2 FQNEAQ (reference sequence). V lost 6 bases and J lost 4; bases outside the gene matches: 9. CDR3 sequence reads: CASSTDRSRYNEQFF. The CDR3 coding sequence is TGTGCCAGCAGTACGGACAGGTCGAGATACAATGAGCAGTTCTTC.

Concerning this clonotype itself: One base away lies a much larger clone, so this may be a sequencing read error. J is TRBJ1-5 and V is TRBV20-1, with a weak D call TRBD1 (5 bases). CDR3 length: 14 amino acids. From germline, CDR1 is DFQATT and CDR2 SNEGSKA (reference sequence). CDR3 loop: CSASLGARNQPHHF. The CDR3, as DNA: TGCAGTGCTTCCTTAGGGGCGCGCAATCAGCCCCATCATTTT.

J is TRBJ2-5 and V is TRBV5-1, with D possibly matching TRBD1 (7 bases). This CDR3 has 16 amino acids. Deletions cut 1 base from V and 11 bases from J, with 24 bases between. CDR1 is SGHRS and CDR2 is YFSETQ in the germline V gene. The CDR3 region is CASSLIEGAGGYEQYF. CDR3 nucleotides: TGCGCCAGCAGCTTGATTGAGGGGGCAGGAGGGTATGAGCAGTACTTC.

V usage is TRBV11-3 and J usage is TRBJ2-2; D is tentatively TRBD1 or TRBD2 (5 bases each). The V gene lost 2 bases and the J gene lost 7 bases, with 14 bases spanning the gap. This CDR3 is 15 amino acids long. CDR1 is SGHNT and CDR2 is YENEEA in the germline V gene. The CDR3 loop is CASSLRDGGFGELFF. Written as DNA, the CDR3 is TGTGCCAGCAGCTTACGGGACGGAGGTTTCGGGGAGCTGTTTTTT.

The chain employs TRBV12-5 and TRBJ2-1, with D possibly being TRBD1 (6 bases). Trimming shortened V by 1 base and J by 7 bases, and 14 bases separated the two germline ends. This CDR3 has 15 amino acids. Germline CDR1 reads LGHNT; CDR2 reads FRNRAP. In DNA form, the CDR3 reads TGTGCTAGTGGTTTGGCCCTGGACAGTGATAATGAGCAGTTCTTC. Residues: CASGLALDSDNEQFF.

This clonotype turned up a few times. This rearrangement joins TRBV6-2 or TRBV6-3 to TRBJ1-5, with D unclear. Trimming shortened V by 6 bases and J by 0 bases, and 9 bases separated the two germline ends. Germline V lookup: CDR1 MNHEY, CDR2 SVGEGT. This CDR3 has 14 residues. CDR3: CASSGKGSNQPQHF. Written as DNA, the CDR3 is TGTGCCAGCAGCGGCAAGGGTAGCAATCAGCCCCAGCATTTT.

Only a few counts were recorded for this clonotype. This chain connects TRBV10-2 to TRBJ2-5, with D hard to call. This CDR3 region has 13 residues. The V end lost 2 bases, the J end lost 5 bases, and 9 bases lay between the germline ends. CDR1 and CDR2 (germline): WSHSY, SAAADI. CDR3 nucleotide sequence: TGCGCCAGCAGTGAGAGGAGTTCGGAGACCCAGTACTTC. Translating it yields CASSERSSETQYF.

The table lists this clonotype with many counts. This sequence joins TRBV10-3 and TRBJ2-7, with D hard to call. CDR1 ENHRY and CDR2 SYGVKD come from the germline V gene. The CDR3 extends over 12 amino acids. V shed 1 base and J shed 0 bases, with 1 base lying between them. The CDR3 loop reads CAISEYSYEQYF. The DNA of the CDR3 is TGTGCCATCAGTGAGTACTCCTACGAGCAGTACTTC.

On this clonotype: The junction departs from germline at one end; a sequencing error may be responsible. For the CDR3, the DNA is TGTGCCAGCCATCTAGCTTCATCCTACAATGAGCAGGTCTTC. This encodes CASHLASSYNEQVF. This rearrangement joins TRBV28 to TRBJ2-1; tentatively, D is TRBD2 (5 bases). Germline loops: CDR1 MDHEN, CDR2 SYDVKM. The CDR3 spans 14 residues.

The CDR3 nucleotides read TGCAGTGCTAGAGATCCGTGGTCGGCAGATACGCAGTATTTT. Translation gives CSARDPWSADTQYF. The chain is built from TRBV20-1 and TRBJ2-3; D is uncertain. From germline, CDR1 is DFQATT and CDR2 SNEGSKA (reference sequence). V lost 0 bases, J lost 4 bases, and 11 bases lay in between. The CDR3 contains 14 residues.

This clonotype was recorded a few times. The rearrangement joins TRBV4-1 to TRBJ2-1; no clear D gene. The V end lost 7 bases, the J end lost 3 bases, and 4 bases lay between the germline ends. The CDR3 is 11 residues long. CDR1 is MGHRA, CDR2 YSYEKL, per germline. CDR3 bases: TGCGCCAGCAACCACTACAATGAGCAGTTCTTC. Translation gives CASNHYNEQFF.

A few counts support this clonotype. V is TRBV5-1 and J is TRBJ2-3; D is uncertain. The germline V gene encodes CDR1 SGHRS and CDR2 YFSETQ. The CDR3 contains 15 residues. With 2 bases removed from V and 0 bases from J, the gap between germline ends came to 10 bases. In DNA form, the CDR3 reads TGCGCCAGCAGCTTCGCGATCGATAGCACAGATACGCAGTATTTT. Encoded protein: CASSFAIDSTDTQYF.

This chain connects TRBV20-1 to TRBJ2-7, with 9 nucleotides matching TRBD2. This CDR3 is built from 14 residues. J was trimmed by 3 bases and V by 6 bases; bases with no gene match: 9. The germline V gene encodes CDR1 DFQATT and CDR2 SNEGSKA (reference sequence). The CDR3 DNA is TGCAGTGCCCGACCGCTAGCGGGGCACTACGAGCAGTACTTC. Amino acids: CSARPLAGHYEQYF.

V is TRBV29-1 and J is TRBJ1-5; weak D call: TRBD1 (5 bases). Trimming shortened V by 5 bases and J by 3 bases, and 8 bases separated the two germline ends. Germline V lookup: CDR1 SQVTM, CDR2 ANQGSEA. The CDR3 totals 12 residues. CDR3: CSVRGNNQPQHF. CDR3 nucleotide sequence: TGCAGCGTTCGGGGGAACAATCAGCCCCAGCATTTT.